This paragraph reports one T cell receptor beta chain. Its target antigen remains unknown. Qualities for individual bases were not recorded, and no much larger clone is one base off. For sequencing of the TCRbeta CDR3 region, genomic DNA was extracted from the sorted cells. The immunoSEQ Assay was used to sequence the TCRbeta CDR3 regions. What TCRdb holds here is the immuneACCESS table cut down to in-frame rearrangements. Part of the clones is not present; checked against another copy, under half of the missing clones reflect an unresolved V gene, and the others are unexplained. For this sample there are 75,000 to 90,000 clones; around 90% appear just once. Together, the top ten hold approximately 9.1% of the sample. The data are from a study of OX40 agonist ivuxolimab in advanced cancers. For the wider study: The costimulatory receptor OX40 (CD134) was targeted by ivuxolimab, a fully human IgG2 agonistic monoclonal antibody. The paper describes the monotherapy dose-escalation part (N of about 55 patients) of the phase I trial of ivuxolimab. In the dose-escalation cohort, more than 75% of patients were male, and the mean age was approximately 64 years, with a range of about 23 to 90. Partial responses were achieved by three dose-escalation patients, of whom one had hepatocellular carcinoma and two had cutaneous melanoma. Peripheral TCRbeta sequencing was intended to test whether TCR sequence diversity was altered and clonal T-cell expansion was caused by ivuxolimab. Intravenous ivuxolimab was administered to patients every 2 weeks at six dose levels: 0.01, 0.1, 0.3, 1.5, 3 and 10 mg/kg. Of the approximately 50 dose-escalation patients, hepatocellular carcinoma was present in some 19, melanoma in some 15, renal cell carcinoma in 9 and head and neck cancer in 9. Prior anti-PD-1, anti-PD-L1 or anti-CTLA-4 therapy was permitted, and 40% of dose-escalation patients had received checkpoint inhibitors.

The paper as a whole reports these results and caveats: On average, CD8+ T cells showed more expanded clones than CD4+ T cells after ivuxolimab. The antigen specificity of the clonally expanded peripheral T cells was not determined. In the 0.1-3.0 mg/kg groups, partial responders had among the lowest normalized peripheral clonal expansion, particularly in CD8+ T cells. Low levels of normalized T-cell clonal expansion were also shown by some nonresponding patients. Clonal expansion of both CD4+ and CD8+ blood T cells was observed from baseline to week 6 at doses 0.1 to 3.0 mg/kg.

Per the germline V gene, SGHRS is the CDR1 and YFSETQ is the CDR2. The CDR3 starts with the cysteine, ends with the phenylalanine, and has 14 residues. CDR3 DNA only is kept here, 42 bases in frame from base 1. Trimming at the junction amounts to 2 bases on V and 0 bases on J, and the germline ends lie 6 bases apart. The trial excluded patients who had a history of autoimmune disease or who were on systemic immunosuppression. In every dose cohort, peripheral blood was drawn for TCR sequencing at baseline, cycle 4 day 1, and cycle 7 day 1. Samples came from an open-label, multicenter, first-in-human phase I dose-escalation trial of ivuxolimab. Adults with locally advanced or metastatic head and neck squamous cell, hepatocellular, melanoma or renal cell carcinoma were enrolled in the trial. Before TCR sequencing, CD4+ T cells and CD8+ T cells from peripheral blood were sorted into separate populations.

The sequence joins TRBV5-1 to TRBJ2-1, with TRBD1 perhaps the D gene, on 5 matching bases. This receptor was obtained from an adult with an advanced solid tumor such as melanoma, head and neck, liver or kidney cancer. Sequencing used CD4+ or CD8+ T cells sorted from blood, obtained in a trial of the OX40 agonist ivuxolimab. The sequenced DNA: TGCGCCAGCAGCTTCGACAGCTCCTACAATGAGCAGTTCTTC. Translation gives CASSFDSSYNEQFF.